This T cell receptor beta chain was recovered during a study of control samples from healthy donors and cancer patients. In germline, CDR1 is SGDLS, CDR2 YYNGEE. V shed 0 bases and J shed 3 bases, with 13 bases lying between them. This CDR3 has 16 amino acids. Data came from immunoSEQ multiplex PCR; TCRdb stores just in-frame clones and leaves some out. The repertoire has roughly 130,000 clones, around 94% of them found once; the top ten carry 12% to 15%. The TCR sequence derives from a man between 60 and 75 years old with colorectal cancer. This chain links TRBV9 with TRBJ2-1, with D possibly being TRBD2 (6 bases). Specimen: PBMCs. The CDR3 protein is CASSVGGVGGYNEQFF. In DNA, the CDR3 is TGTGCCAGCAGCGTAGGCGGGGTTGGCGGCTACAATGAGCAGTTCTTC.